This T cell receptor (beta chain) was documented in a study of T cells in Graves' hyperthyroidism and ophthalmopathy. Study results and caveats: Most thyroid-expanded clonotypes above 0.001 were also found in blood.

This CDR3 has 11 amino acids. The V gene's germline CDR1 is DFQATT and CDR2 SNEGSKA (reference sequence). Between the trimmed V and J ends, which lost 6 bases and 5 bases, there was a span of 11 bases. Aged 18 to 65, the patients had hyperthyroidism that was newly diagnosed and had lasted under 2 months. Uncontrolled infection, other autoimmune disease, pregnancy or lactation led to exclusion. Thyroid ultrasound, orbital computed tomography, clinical symptoms, and serum thyroxine and TRAb underpinned diagnoses. Many counts were recorded for this clonotype. Its specificity is unknown. The source material, RNA transcripts, was used to amplify TCR beta CDR3 regions. HTBI primers were the set used in a first-round RT-PCR of the TCR CDR3. TCRdb reprocessed the multiplex PCR reads via MiXCR and lists one record per CDR3 protein. The sample contains 450,000 to 700,000 distinct CDR3 sequences, 40% to 55% of which appear only once.

This sequence originates from a woman under 30 with Graves' hyperthyroidism. The rearrangement joins TRBV20-1 to TRBJ2-7; possibly TRBD1 for D (6 bases). The sample taken for sequencing was peripheral blood or thyroid tissue (not recorded which). The DNA of the CDR3 is TGCAGTGCCAAACAGGGCCACGAGCAGTACTTC. Translation gives CSAKQGHEQYF.